These T cell receptor beta chains were read from a single sample in a study of T-cell memory formation after mild COVID-19. One entry per CDR3 protein results from TCRdb running MiXCR on the 5' RACE reads. The sample has around 300,000 distinct CDR3 sequences; around 8% are singletons. Input material: PBMCs or a T cell subset sorted from them (not recorded which). These receptors all come from a man younger than 35 who had mild COVID-19 (a few samples of this study predate the infection). Cell type and time point are not known. Each CDR3 is given with its conserved first and last residue. The D gene is left open where the match is weak. Expanded clones are given a class, and other clones once, few, many or no size at all.

V,J,size,D,CDR3,DNA
TRBV20-1,TRBJ1-2,-,-,CSAPYQLTNYGYTF,TGCAGTGCCCCCTACCAGCTGACTAACTATGGCTACACCTTC
TRBV7-2,TRBJ2-1,few,-,CASSTGFGNEQFF,TGTGCCAGCTCGACAGGATTCGGCAATGAGCAGTTCTTC
TRBV2,TRBJ2-1,few,TRBD2,CASSVPRGGLDEQFF,TGTGCCAGCAGTGTCCCGCGGGGGGGCCTTGATGAGCAGTTCTTC
TRBV12-3/TRBV12-4,TRBJ2-5,few,TRBD2,CASSFSGGEETQYF,TGTGCCAGCAGTTTTAGCGGGGGGGAAGAGACCCAGTACTTC
TRBV6-2/TRBV6-3,TRBJ1-5,-,-,CASSYSMTRGNQPQHF,TGTGCCAGCAGTTACTCGATGACGAGGGGCAATCAGCCCCAGCATTTT
TRBV6-4,TRBJ2-3,few,TRBD1,CASSEDRRTDTQYF,TGTGCCAGCAGTGAGGACAGGAGAACAGATACGCAGTATTTT
TRBV6-2/TRBV6-3,TRBJ2-4,many,-,CAIRHPGLAKNIQYF,TGTGCCATCCGACATCCGGGACTAGCCAAAAACATTCAGTACTTC
TRBV4-3,TRBJ1-4,many,-,CASSQDPGRAEKLFF,TGCGCCAGCAGCCAAGATCCAGGGCGGGCTGAAAAACTGTTTTTT
TRBV5-5,TRBJ2-4,-,-,CASSLSNPDGAKNIQYF,TGTGCCAGCAGCCTGAGCAATCCGGACGGAGCCAAAAACATTCAGTACTTC
TRBV6-5,TRBJ2-1,-,TRBD2,CASSYGLAGGAHASSYNEQFF,TGTGCCAGCAGTTACGGTCTAGCGGGGGGCGCCCATGCAAGCTCCTACAATGAGCAGTTCTTC
TRBV5-6,TRBJ1-2,many,-,CASRPGGYYGYTF,TGTGCCAGCAGACCCGGTGGATACTATGGCTACACCTTC
TRBV20-1,TRBJ1-5,-,TRBD1,CSANRDRVGVDQPQHF,TGCAGTGCAAACCGGGACAGGGTAGGAGTAGATCAGCCCCAGCATTTT
TRBV7-2,TRBJ2-4,many,-,CASSHHTGRDKNIQYF,TGTGCCAGCAGCCATCATACAGGGAGGGACAAAAACATTCAGTACTTC
TRBV7-2,TRBJ2-3,few,TRBD2,CASRISGGRIADTQYF,TGTGCCAGCAGAATTAGCGGGGGCCGGATCGCAGATACGCAGTATTTT
TRBV4-1,TRBJ2-5,few,-,CASSQGPYPASTPETQYF,TGCGCCAGCAGCCAAGGTCCGTACCCCGCATCTACCCCTGAGACCCAGTACTTC
TRBV20-1,TRBJ1-1,many,-,CSAGRAETEAFF,TGCAGTGCTGGGCGGGCGGAAACCGAAGCTTTCTTT
TRBV28,TRBJ1-5,few,-,CASTEVYSNQPQHF,TGTGCCAGCACTGAAGTCTATAGCAATCAGCCCCAGCATTTT
TRBV5-1,TRBJ2-3,many,TRBD2,CASSPGLAGDTDTQYF,TGCGCCAGCAGCCCGGGACTAGCGGGGGACACAGATACGCAGTATTTT
TRBV7-3,TRBJ2-3,few,-,CASSSRMRGADTQYF,TGTGCCAGCAGCTCCAGGATGAGAGGGGCAGATACGCAGTATTTT
TRBV10-2,TRBJ1-5,-,-,CASRGAGTEGQPQHF,TGCGCCAGCAGAGGGGCCGGGACCGAGGGTCAGCCCCAGCATTTT
TRBV6-6,TRBJ1-5,few,TRBD1,CASSWTGGEPQHF,TGTGCCAGCAGTTGGACAGGGGGGGAGCCCCAGCATTTT
TRBV6-5,TRBJ2-4,few,TRBD1,CASSYSSRGLAKNIQYF,TGTGCCAGCAGTTACTCGTCGAGGGGGCTAGCCAAAAACATTCAGTACTTC
TRBV20-1,TRBJ2-7,few,-,CSAIGPGVAYEQYF,TGCAGTGCCATAGGCCCGGGGGTTGCCTACGAGCAGTACTTC
TRBV4-1,TRBJ2-2,many,TRBD2,CASSQDQAGGPPGELFF,TGCGCCAGCAGCCAAGATCAAGCGGGGGGGCCTCCCGGGGAGCTGTTTTTT
TRBV7-2,TRBJ2-4,few,TRBD2,CASSLEPSGSQYF,TGTGCCAGCAGCTTAGAGCCTAGCGGTTCTCAGTACTTC
TRBV12-3/TRBV12-4,TRBJ2-1,many,-,CASSFHNEQFF,TGTGCCAGCAGTTTTCATAATGAGCAGTTCTTC
TRBV5-1,TRBJ2-3,-,-,CASSLGFVGTDTQYF,TGCGCCAGCAGCTTGGGGTTCGTAGGCACAGATACGCAGTATTTT
TRBV18,TRBJ1-5,few,-,CASSTAGHHNQPQHF,TGTGCCAGCTCCACCGCTGGACACCACAATCAGCCCCAGCATTTT
TRBV27,TRBJ1-6,few,-,CASSLDTGVYNSPLHF,TGTGCCAGCAGTTTGGACACCGGGGTCTATAATTCACCCCTCCACTTT
TRBV4-1,TRBJ2-3,few,TRBD2,CASSQDNPLTSGGAHNTQYF,TGCGCCAGCAGCCAAGACAACCCGCTGACTAGCGGGGGGGCCCATAATACGCAGTATTTT
TRBV28,TRBJ1-6,-,-,CASRERSYNSPLHF,TGTGCCAGCAGGGAGCGCTCCTATAATTCACCCCTCCACTTT
TRBV7-9,TRBJ2-1,-,TRBD1,CASSSRDRVFQQFF,TGTGCCAGCAGCTCCCGGGACAGGGTTTTTCAGCAGTTCTTC
TRBV5-4,TRBJ1-4,few,-,CASSSSRTLNEKLFF,TGTGCCAGCAGCAGCTCGAGGACACTTAATGAAAAACTGTTTTTT
TRBV18,TRBJ1-3,-,-,CASSPPGTGNTIYF,TGTGCCAGCTCACCACCAGGGACTGGAAACACCATATATTTT
TRBV24-1,TRBJ2-2,many,-,CATSDRTEPTGELFF,TGTGCCACCAGTGATAGGACCGAACCCACCGGGGAGCTGTTTTTT
TRBV20-1,TRBJ2-1,many,TRBD2,CSAGKTSGGIKGQFF,TGCAGTGCTGGGAAGACTAGCGGGGGTATTAAGGGGCAGTTCTTC
TRBV5-1,TRBJ2-3,many,TRBD1,CASSMQPGTGGDTQYF,TGCGCCAGCAGCATGCAACCCGGGACAGGGGGAGATACGCAGTATTTT
TRBV20-1,TRBJ2-7,few,TRBD2,CSARGQLAGGPLYEQYF,TGCAGTGCTAGGGGTCAACTAGCGGGGGGGCCTTTGTACGAGCAGTACTTC
TRBV11-2,TRBJ1-1,-,-,CASSFVSTGTANTEAFF,TGTGCCAGCAGCTTCGTTTCCACAGGGACTGCTAACACTGAAGCTTTCTTT
TRBV5-5,TRBJ1-1,few,TRBD1,CASSFGTVATEAFF,TGTGCCAGCAGCTTTGGGACAGTTGCCACTGAAGCTTTCTTT
TRBV6-2/TRBV6-3,TRBJ2-5,few,-,CASMTLGGATQYF,TGTGCCAGCATGACTCTCGGGGGCGCGACCCAGTACTTC
TRBV3-1,TRBJ2-6,few,-,CASSQGRDGANVLTF,TGTGCCAGCAGCCAAGGAAGGGATGGGGCCAACGTCCTGACTTTC
TRBV24-1,TRBJ2-5,-,-,CATSDHEWGQETQYF,TGTGCCACCAGTGATCACGAGTGGGGCCAAGAGACCCAGTACTTC
TRBV4-3,TRBJ2-3,many,-,CASSQGFRRTFTDTQYF,TGCGCCAGCAGCCAAGGTTTCCGGCGAACTTTCACAGATACGCAGTATTTT
TRBV7-2,TRBJ1-2,-,-,CASSLNKNYGYTF,TGTGCCAGCAGCCTTAATAAAAACTATGGCTACACCTTC
TRBV20-1,TRBJ1-5,-,-,CSANRDIDQPQHF,TGCAGTGCTAACAGGGACATAGATCAGCCCCAGCATTTT
TRBV25-1,TRBJ2-5,-,-,CASILLGTQYF,TGTGCCAGCATATTATTGGGCACCCAGTACTTC
TRBV7-6,TRBJ2-1,-,-,CASTLGQNGNEQFF,TGTGCCAGCACCTTGGGGCAGAACGGCAATGAGCAGTTCTTC
TRBV4-3,TRBJ1-1,few,TRBD1,CASSRATGSNTEAFF,TGCGCCAGCAGCCGCGCGACAGGGTCTAACACTGAAGCTTTCTTT
TRBV7-2,TRBJ1-1,few,TRBD1,CASSLDRGLTEAFF,TGTGCCAGCAGCCTAGACAGGGGGCTCACTGAAGCTTTCTTT
TRBV7-2,TRBJ2-2,few,TRBD2,CASRTSGVWTGELFF,TGTGCCAGCCGCACTAGCGGGGTGTGGACCGGGGAGCTGTTTTTT
TRBV7-2,TRBJ1-5,many,-,CASSFTGPNQPQHF,TGTGCCAGCAGCTTTACAGGGCCTAATCAGCCCCAGCATTTT
TRBV4-3,TRBJ1-1,-,-,CASSQDGRDTEAFF,TGCGCCAGCAGCCAAGATGGCCGGGACACTGAAGCTTTCTTT
TRBV20-1,TRBJ2-1,few,TRBD2,CSALGTSGYNEQFF,TGCAGTGCTCTCGGTACTAGCGGATACAATGAGCAGTTCTTC
TRBV12-3/TRBV12-4,TRBJ2-7,many,-,CASSLTWGTSYEQYF,TGTGCCAGCAGTTTAACCTGGGGCACCTCCTACGAGCAGTACTTC
TRBV5-6,TRBJ1-3,-,TRBD1,CASSPLRTGAGNTIYF,TGTGCCAGCAGCCCGCTGCGGACAGGGGCTGGAAACACCATATATTTT
TRBV6-2/TRBV6-3,TRBJ2-1,few,-,CASSYPGQSSYNEQFF,TGTGCCAGCAGTTACCCGGGGCAGAGCTCCTACAATGAGCAGTTCTTC